This entry lists 5 T cell receptor beta chains sequenced from one sample in a study of CD8 T cells in Susac syndrome (dated by TCRdb to the late 2010s). The library was generated by the immunoSEQ multiplex PCR assay. RNA was extracted using the RNeasy kit, and roughly 0.5 to 1 microgram was reverse transcribed with random hexamers. TCRdb handled the public reads itself, with Q25 trimming in fastp and clone calling in MiXCR, and kept productive beta chains. Entries are consolidated by CDR3 protein sequence, retaining the most common genes and DNA. The sample records tens of thousands of distinct CDR3 sequences, approximately 94% of which are singletons. About 0.52% of the sample lies in the top ten. Specimen: CD4+ T cells from PBMCs. Receptors were obtained from a human donor with Susac syndrome.

This chain joins TRBV7-7 and TRBJ2-5, with D uncertain. Germline assignment: CDR1 SSHAT and CDR2 FNYEAQ (reference sequence). The ends were cut back, 3 bases at V and 5 bases at J, with 19 bases in the middle. The CDR3 contains 16 residues. The CDR3 region has the DNA TGTGCCAGCAGCTTGATGCCGGGTGCTCATGGGGAGACCCAGTACTTC. Its protein is CASSLMPGAHGETQYF.

This chain joins TRBV3-1 and TRBJ1-2, with D possibly TRBD1 on 6 matching bases. Germline CDR1 is LGHDT and CDR2 is YNNKEL (reference sequence). Trimming pared 5 bases from V and 4 bases from J, leaving 11 bases between. The CDR3 totals 13 residues. This CDR3 is CASSNTGLYGYTF. In nucleotides, the CDR3 is TGTGCCAGCAGCAATACAGGGCTCTATGGCTACACCTTC.

The chain combines TRBV28 with TRBJ1-2; no definite D call. CDR3 length: 11 amino acids. Germline assignment: CDR1 MDHEN and CDR2 SYDVKM. V lost 7 bases and J lost 5, with 8 bases in between. For the CDR3, the DNA is TGTGCCAGCACCGGAGGGTATGGCTACACCTTC. It encodes CASTGGYGYTF.

Here the CDR3 reads CASSTGTGAYEQYF. As DNA, the CDR3 is TGTGCCAGTAGTACCGGGACTGGGGCCTACGAGCAGTACTTC. The chain links TRBV19 to TRBJ2-7; possibly TRBD2 for D (6 bases). Germline values: CDR1 LNHDA, CDR2 SQIVND (reference sequence). This CDR3 is built from 14 residues. V gave up 4 bases and J gave up 2 bases, with 12 bases separating them.

This clonotype came up once. This chain links TRBV19 with TRBJ2-7; 9 bases are a match to TRBD2. CDR3 length: 14 residues. The J segment lost 3 bases and the V segment lost 3 bases, leaving 3 bases of the junction unmatched. Germline V gene sequence: CDR1 LNHDA, CDR2 SQIVND (reference sequence). CDR3 coding DNA: TGTGCCAGTAGTATCGGTAGCGGGGGCTACGAGCAGTACTTC. Its translation is CASSIGSGGYEQYF. Filled out from reference TRBV19 and TRBJ2-7, the complete variable domain reads DGGITQSPKYLFRKEGQNVTLSCEQNLNHDAMYWYRQDPGQGLRLIYYSQIVNDFQKGDIAEGYSVSREKKESFPLTVTSAQKNPTAFYLCASSIGSGGYEQYFGPGTRLTVT.